This entry lists 32 T cell receptor beta chains sequenced from one sample in a study of CD8+ T cells in alopecia areata. Following extraction, RNA underwent reverse transcription to cDNA, which served as the sequencing template. Measured with immunoSEQ multiplex PCR; TCRdb has only the in-frame clones, and not every one. The sample consists of approximately 150,000 clones, less than 80% of them appearing once. The treatment is: oral pan-JAK inhibitor, 5-10 mg twice daily. Specimen: CD4+ T cells sorted from blood, collected at week 24, from a patient treated with tofacitinib. These receptors originate from a human donor with alopecia areata.

This clone occurred a few times. This chain connects TRBV5-1 to TRBJ2-3; D is unresolved. In germline, CDR1 is SGHRS, CDR2 YFSETQ. This CDR3 contains 11 residues. The germline V and J ends were trimmed by 1 base and 4 bases, with 1 base remaining between them. For the CDR3, the DNA is TGCGCCAGCAGCTTGTCAGATACGCAGTATTTT. This translates into CASSLSDTQYF.

This chain joins TRBV30 and TRBJ2-2; D unclear. CDR1 is GTSNPN and CDR2 is SVGIG in the germline V gene (reference sequence). V was pared by 4 bases and J by 9 bases, with 12 bases between. This CDR3 has 12 residues. As DNA, the CDR3 is TGTGCCTGGAATCGGGTAGCACGGGAGCTGTTTTTT. Protein sequence: CAWNRVARELFF. The full variable domain, completed using reference TRBV30 and TRBJ2-2, is SQTIHQWPATLVQPVGSPLSLECTVEGTSNPNLYWYRQAAGRGLQLLFYSVGIGQISSEVPQNLSASRPQDRQFILSSKKLLLSDSGFYLCAWNRVARELFFGEGSRLTVL.

The chain employs TRBV19 and TRBJ2-5; D is perhaps TRBD2 (5 bases). The CDR3 length is 13 residues. The V gene lost 5 bases and the J gene lost 2 bases, with 9 bases spanning the gap. Per germline, CDR1 LNHDA and CDR2 SQIVND (reference sequence). CDR3 loop: CASSRREQETQYF. Written as DNA, the CDR3 is TGTGCCAGTAGTCGCCGGGAACAAGAGACCCAGTACTTC.

This chain joins TRBV30 and TRBJ1-3; no clear D. Trimming removed 0 bases from V and 4 bases from J, with 10 bases in between. The V gene's germline CDR1 is GTSNPN and CDR2 SVGIG (reference sequence). The CDR3 spans 14 residues. The CDR3: CAWSVPGIGNTIYF. The CDR3 nucleotides read TGTGCCTGGAGTGTACCGGGGATCGGAAACACCATATATTTT.

The chain combines TRBV7-9 with TRBJ1-1; no reliable D call. Germline values: CDR1 SEHNR, CDR2 FQNEAQ (reference sequence). The germline V and J ends were trimmed by 5 bases and 5 bases, with 21 bases remaining between them. The CDR3 runs 16 residues. CDR3 protein: CASSPDLGFGRTEAFF. The CDR3, as DNA: TGTGCCAGCAGCCCCGACCTCGGGTTCGGCCGGACTGAAGCTTTCTTT.

This sequence joins TRBV25-1 and TRBJ2-3, with D unresolved. Germline V CDR1 and CDR2: MGHDK, SYGVNS. Trimming cost V 2 bases and J 1 base, with 10 bases left between them. This CDR3 spans 15 amino acids. The CDR3 coding sequence is TGTGCCAGCAGTGAAGGGCGAGGTGGCACAGATACGCAGTATTTT. This gives the protein CASSEGRGGTDTQYF.

This clone was observed a few times. The sample has other DNA sequences that encode this CDR3 too. The chain links TRBV10-3 to TRBJ2-5; D gene unclear. The CDR3 loop spans 12 amino acids. Germline V CDR1 and CDR2: ENHRY, SYGVKD. V lost 0 bases to trimming and J lost 5 bases, with 4 bases between them. The CDR3 protein is CAISESGETQYF. The CDR3 region has the DNA TGTGCCATCAGTGAGTCGGGGGAGACCCAGTACTTC.

This sequence joins TRBV25-1 and TRBJ1-2; no clear D gene. The CDR3 totals 13 residues. Germline lookup yields CDR1 MGHDK and CDR2 SYGVNS. The V end lost 4 bases, the J end lost 3 bases, and 9 bases lay between the germline ends. The CDR3 here is CASSVPGDYGYTF. Here the CDR3 DNA reads TGTGCCAGCAGTGTCCCAGGAGACTATGGCTACACCTTC.

The chain recombines TRBV6-6 with TRBJ2-6; D ambiguous. The V end lost 8 bases, the J end lost 4 bases, and 9 bases lay between the germline ends. Germline V gives CDR1 MNHNY, CDR2 SVGAGI (reference sequence). There are 13 residues in the CDR3. The CDR3 sequence is CASQVLGANVLTF. The CDR3 DNA follows: TGTGCCAGCCAGGTCCTCGGGGCCAACGTCCTGACTTTC.

V usage is TRBV4-2 and J usage is TRBJ2-7; 7 positions agree with TRBD1. With V trimmed by 3 bases and J by 0 bases, 11 bases remained unmatched. This CDR3 contains 17 residues. CDR1 is LGHNA and CDR2 is YNFKEQ in the germline V gene. DNA for the CDR3: TGTGCCAGCAGCCAGGAACTCACCCACAGGGGCTCCTACGAGCAGTACTTC. Its translation is CASSQELTHRGSYEQYF.

The rearrangement joins TRBV5-5 to TRBJ2-7; D remains ambiguous. Trimming took off 1 base at V and 1 base at J, with 12 bases between the two ends. This CDR3 is built from 15 residues. CDR1 is SGHKS, CDR2 YYEKEE, per germline (reference sequence). The CDR3 DNA reads TGTGCCAGCAGCTTGCAATCGGCAGTATCCTACGAGCAGTACTTC. Translating it yields CASSLQSAVSYEQYF.

This clone has more than one count but fewer than ten. CDR3: CASSFQGAAEAFF. CDR3 nucleotide sequence: TGTGCCAGCAGTTTCCAGGGGGCAGCTGAAGCTTTCTTT. The chain is built from TRBV27 and TRBJ1-1, with TRBD1 matching 8 bases. V was pared by 3 bases and J by 6 bases, with 3 bases of the junction left unmatched. The germline V gene encodes CDR1 MNHEY and CDR2 SMNVEV (reference sequence). CDR3 length: 13 residues.

This clone was detected only a few times. This chain connects TRBV7-6 to TRBJ1-3, with TRBD1 matching 9 bases. J lost 0 bases, V lost 0 bases, and 6 bases had no gene match. Germline CDR1 and CDR2: SGHVS and FNYEAQ. This CDR3 spans 18 amino acids. In DNA, the CDR3 is TGTGCCAGCAGCTTAGCAGTAGGACAGGGGAGCTCTGGAAACACCATATATTTT. Translation gives CASSLAVGQGSSGNTIYF.

The rearrangement links TRBV7-9 to TRBJ1-2; D is uncertain. Germline V CDR1 and CDR2: SEHNR, FQNEAQ (reference sequence). The germline V and J ends were trimmed by 5 bases and 1 base, with 11 bases remaining between them. The length of the CDR3 is 14 residues. The CDR3: CASSPRRGNYGYTF. The CDR3 nucleotides read TGTGCCAGCAGCCCCCGGCGGGGTAACTATGGCTACACCTTC.

The V call is TRBV29-1, the J call TRBJ2-3; no reliable D call. Germline values: CDR1 SQVTM, CDR2 ANQGSEA. CDR3 size: 12 residues. Trimming removed 6 bases from V and 0 bases from J, with 7 bases in between. The CDR3 nucleotides are TGCAGCGTCGACGGTAGCACAGATACGCAGTATTTT. Translating it yields CSVDGSTDTQYF.

The V call is TRBV5-1, the J call TRBJ2-5; D may be TRBD1 (5 bases). The germline gives CDR1 SGHRS, CDR2 YFSETQ. The CDR3 has 13 residues. V lost 5 bases, J lost 4 bases, and 12 bases lay in between. CDR3 in amino acids: CASSPDTGETQYF. CDR3 coding DNA: TGCGCCAGCAGTCCGGACACGGGAGAGACCCAGTACTTC.

The J gene is TRBJ1-6, the V gene TRBV12-5, with 10 bases identical to TRBD1. CDR1 LGHNT and CDR2 FRNRAP come from the germline V gene. V lost 8 bases to trimming and J lost 8 bases; unmatched junction nucleotides: 6. This CDR3 spans 14 amino acids. The CDR3: CASNQGQGDSPLHF. CDR3 nucleotide sequence: TGTGCTAGTAACCAAGGACAGGGGGATTCACCCCTCCACTTT. Together with reference TRBV12-5 and TRBJ1-6, the CDR3 gives the full variable domain: DARVTQTPRHKVTEMGQEVTMRCQPILGHNTVFWYRQTMMQGLELLAYFRNRAPLDDSGMPKDRFSAEMPDATLATLKIQPSEPRDSAVYFCASNQGQGDSPLHFGNGTRLTVT.

The rearrangement joins TRBV4-1 to TRBJ2-7; TRBD1 matches at 7 bases. The CDR3 has 16 amino acids. V gave up 1 base and J gave up 2 bases; unmatched junction bases: 8. CDR1 is MGHRA and CDR2 is YSYEKL in the germline V gene. CDR3 DNA: TGCGCCAGCAGCCAAGCAGCCGGGACAGCTCCCTACGAGCAGTACTTC. It encodes CASSQAAGTAPYEQYF.

This chain uses TRBV7-9 with TRBJ1-5; 10 bases are shared with TRBD1. Germline-derived CDR1 and CDR2 are SEHNR and FQNEAQ (reference sequence). The CDR3 extends over 15 amino acids. V trimming: 4 bases; J trimming: 3 bases; junction bases outside the gene matches: 3. As DNA, the CDR3 is TGTGCCAGCAGCTCCGGGACAGGGGCCAATCAGCCCCAGCATTTT. Translating it yields CASSSGTGANQPQHF.

The chain employs TRBV30 and TRBJ2-1; TRBD1 agrees at 9 bases. This CDR3 has 13 amino acids. From germline, CDR1 is GTSNPN and CDR2 SVGIG (reference sequence). V shed 4 bases and J 9 bases; nucleotides not matched to a gene: 7. CDR3 region: CAWTGTGSGEQFF. The DNA for the CDR3 is TGTGCCTGGACCGGGACAGGGAGTGGTGAGCAGTTCTTC.

In its sample, this clone was seen many times. The J gene is TRBJ1-6, the V gene TRBV18; 9 nucleotides line up with TRBD1. J gave up 9 bases and V 4 bases, and 4 bases lay outside the gene matches. CDR1 is KGHSH and CDR2 is LQKENI in the germline V gene. The CDR3 consists of 14 residues. The chain's CDR3 is CASSLGQGSSPLHF. The CDR3 DNA sequence: TGTGCCAGCTCACTGGGACAGGGCTCTTCACCCCTCCACTTT.

The chain has TRBV7-2 and TRBJ1-1; D is unclear. V was shortened by 4 bases and J by 3 bases, with 3 bases between the two germline ends. This CDR3 spans 11 amino acids. The germline V gene has CDR1 SGHTA and CDR2 FQGNSA. The CDR3 DNA follows: TGTGCCAGCAGCTGGTACACTGAAGCTTTCTTT. Translation: CASSWYTEAFF.

This clone is a singleton in its sample. This chain links TRBV18 with TRBJ1-1; the D gene is possibly TRBD1 (5 bases). The CDR3 covers 13 residues. Germline V gene lookup returns CDR1 KGHSH and CDR2 LQKENI. The V end lost 4 bases, the J end lost 9 bases, and 15 bases lay between the germline ends. The CDR3 loop is CASSLGTQDKAFF. The DNA of the CDR3 is TGTGCCAGCTCACTCGGGACGCAGGATAAAGCTTTCTTT.

This clone was picked up a small number of times. The chain employs TRBV10-3 and TRBJ1-1; D is perhaps TRBD1 (5 bases). The germline gives CDR1 ENHRY, CDR2 SYGVKD. The CDR3 covers 13 residues. V shed 4 bases and J shed 2 bases, with 8 bases lying between them. The CDR3 sequence is CAISGQQNTEAFF. CDR3 DNA: TGTGCCATCAGTGGACAGCAAAACACTGAAGCTTTCTTT.

The chain couples TRBV5-1 to TRBJ2-5, with unresolved D. This CDR3 has 13 residues. The germline gives CDR1 SGHRS, CDR2 YFSETQ. Trimming stripped 1 base from V and 4 bases from J, with 8 bases between. The CDR3 here is CASSLWPGETQYF. The CDR3 DNA follows: TGCGCCAGCAGCTTGTGGCCGGGAGAGACCCAGTACTTC.

This chain uses TRBV7-9 with TRBJ1-1, with no clear D. Trimming took 2 bases from V and 0 from J, leaving 4 bases between them. The CDR3 length is 13 residues. Germline assignment: CDR1 SEHNR and CDR2 FQNEAQ (reference sequence). DNA of the CDR3: TGTGCCAGCAGCTTATCAGTGAACACTGAAGCTTTCTTT. This translates into CASSLSVNTEAFF.

With regard to this clone: Other DNA sequences from this sample encode an identical CDR3 as well. The chain's CDR3 is CASSLDRDGYTF. DNA for the CDR3: TGCGCCAGCAGCTTGGATAGGGACGGCTACACCTTC. The V and J genes are TRBV5-1 and TRBJ1-2, with D perhaps matching TRBD1 (5 bases). Between the trimmed V and J ends, which lost 0 bases and 8 bases, there was a span of 8 bases. CDR1 and CDR2 from the germline V gene are SGHRS and YFSETQ. This CDR3 has 12 residues.

The chain carries TRBV30 and TRBJ1-5, with a weak D call TRBD1 (5 bases). The CDR3 is 14 residues long. The V and J ends lost 0 bases and 9 bases respectively, with 15 bases between them. The germline V gene encodes CDR1 GTSNPN and CDR2 SVGIG (reference sequence). The CDR3 is CAWSVLGGFGPQHF. In DNA form, the CDR3 reads TGTGCCTGGAGTGTACTGGGGGGTTTTGGGCCCCAGCATTTT. Looking up the rest from reference TRBV30 and TRBJ1-5 gives the full variable domain: SQTIHQWPATLVQPVGSPLSLECTVEGTSNPNLYWYRQAAGRGLQLLFYSVGIGQISSEVPQNLSASRPQDRQFILSSKKLLLSDSGFYLCAWSVLGGFGPQHFGDGTRLSIL.

The chain couples TRBV27 to TRBJ2-7; D is undetermined. V was cut by 2 bases and J by 2 bases, with 7 bases left in between. Germline CDR1 and CDR2: MNHEY and SMNVEV (reference sequence). The CDR3 contains 13 residues. The CDR3 is CASSLQVAYEQYF. In DNA, the CDR3 is TGTGCCAGCAGTTTACAGGTCGCCTACGAGCAGTACTTC.

This chain connects TRBV7-9 to TRBJ2-3, with TRBD2 identical over 9 bases. J was trimmed by 4 bases and V by 6 bases; bases with no gene match: 8. This CDR3 region has 15 residues. Germline values: CDR1 SEHNR, CDR2 FQNEAQ (reference sequence). CDR3 loop: CASSELAGASDTQYF. The CDR3 DNA reads TGTGCCAGCAGTGAACTAGCGGGTGCCTCAGATACGCAGTATTTT.

The chain joins TRBV11-2 to TRBJ1-1; TRBD1 agrees at 7 bases. Germline V CDR1 and CDR2: SGHAT, FQNNGV. The CDR3 loop spans 14 amino acids. With 5 bases clipped from V and 4 bases from J, the junction kept 7 bases outside the gene matches. CDR3 nucleotide sequence: TGTGCCAGCAGCCGAGCGACAGGGACCACTGAAGCTTTCTTT. It codes for CASSRATGTTEAFF.

The chain carries TRBV7-9 and TRBJ2-1; TRBD2 agrees at 7 bases. The CDR3 is made up of 13 amino acids. The germline CDR1 and CDR2 sequences are SEHNR and FQNEAQ (reference sequence). The V gene end was trimmed by 1 base and the J gene end by 9 bases; junction bases not matched to a gene: 3. This chain's CDR3 is CASSLVREGEQFF. Written as DNA, the CDR3 is TGTGCCAGCAGCTTAGTCAGGGAGGGTGAGCAGTTCTTC.